The 20 T cell receptor beta chains presented below share a single source sample, sequenced in a study of blood T cell repertoires in COVID-19. The table came from immunoSEQ multiplex PCR; TCRdb's copy has only in-frame clones and leaves some out. The table lists under 300,000 clones, roughly 88% of them singletons. The sequenced sample was peripheral blood. The receptors originated from a woman aged 40 to 50 who had recovered from COVID-19.

The J gene is TRBJ1-4, the V gene TRBV4-3, with TRBD1 matching over 7 bases. V shed 0 bases and J 4 bases; nucleotides not matched to a gene: 11. This CDR3 has 18 residues. Germline V gene sequence: CDR1 LGHNA, CDR2 YSLEER. CDR3 bases: TGCGCCAGCAGCCAAGATCAAGGGGGCGGCCCTCATAATGAAAAACTGTTTTTT. Residues: CASSQDQGGGPHNEKLFF.

This clone appeared once. The V call is TRBV19, the J call TRBJ1-6, with 8 bases aligning to TRBD1. J gave up 10 bases and V 5 bases, and 10 bases lay outside the gene matches. The CDR3 is 15 amino acids. Germline V gives CDR1 LNHDA, CDR2 SQIVND (reference sequence). As DNA, the CDR3 is TGTGCCAGTAGTCCTCCGGGACAGGTGGTCTCACCCCTCCACTTT. Amino acid sequence: CASSPPGQVVSPLHF.

The V gene is TRBV5-4, the J gene TRBJ2-1; 10 nucleotides agree with TRBD1. V dropped 0 bases and J dropped 7; count of bases not matched to a gene: 7. The germline V gene encodes CDR1 SGHNT and CDR2 YYREEE (reference sequence). This CDR3 has 16 amino acids. CDR3 loop: CASSLATGGAGNEQFF. DNA of the CDR3: TGTGCCAGCAGCTTGGCGACAGGGGGCGCAGGGAATGAGCAGTTCTTC.

This chain joins TRBV27 and TRBJ1-1; TRBD1 is a possible D gene (5 bases). The CDR3 has 13 residues. Germline V lookup: CDR1 MNHEY, CDR2 SMNVEV (reference sequence). V shed 5 bases and J shed 8 bases, with 15 bases lying between them. The DNA for the CDR3 is TGTGCCAGCAGTCTCACAGGACTAGACGAAGCTTTCTTT. Translation gives CASSLTGLDEAFF.

The chain uses TRBV5-6 and TRBJ1-1; no clear D gene. The CDR3 has 13 amino acids. Germline V CDR1 and CDR2: SGHDT, YYEEEE. V dropped 2 bases and J dropped 1 base, with 6 bases sitting between them. CDR3 DNA: TGTGCCAGCAGCTTATCCCGGAACACTGAAGCTTTCTTT. This sequence encodes CASSLSRNTEAFF.

This clone occurred a few times. V usage is TRBV19 and J usage is TRBJ1-4; a weak D match, TRBD1 (6 bases). Between the trimmed V and J ends, which lost 5 bases and 4 bases, there was a span of 11 bases. The CDR3 spans 14 residues. In germline, CDR1 is LNHDA, CDR2 SQIVND (reference sequence). CDR3 residues: CASSFGQLNEKLFF. DNA of the CDR3: TGTGCCAGTAGTTTCGGACAGCTTAATGAAAAACTGTTTTTT.

The rearrangement joins TRBV6-2 or TRBV6-3 to TRBJ1-1; TRBD1 might be the D (5 bases). The germline V gene has CDR1 MNHEY and CDR2 SVGEGT. The CDR3 is made up of 16 amino acids. V dropped 6 bases and J dropped 2 bases, with 19 bases sitting between them. This chain's CDR3 is CASSLRSGVANTEAFF. The CDR3 DNA reads TGTGCCAGCAGCCTCCGGTCGGGGGTGGCCAACACTGAAGCTTTCTTT.

The rearrangement uses TRBV18 and TRBJ1-1; perhaps TRBD1 as D (5 bases). From germline, CDR1 is KGHSH and CDR2 LQKENI. V was clipped by 6 bases and J by 6 bases, with 11 bases between them. The CDR3 spans 12 residues. The CDR3 reads CASSPGTSEAFF. CDR3 bases: TGTGCCAGCTCGCCTGGGACTTCTGAAGCTTTCTTT.

V usage is TRBV7-9 and J usage is TRBJ2-5; 10 nucleotides agree with TRBD1. This CDR3 region has 15 residues. Germline values: CDR1 SEHNR, CDR2 FQNEAQ (reference sequence). V lost 5 bases and J lost 2; bases outside the gene matches: 5. CDR3 protein: CASSRQGAHQETQYF. Written as DNA, the CDR3 is TGTGCCAGCAGCAGACAGGGGGCGCATCAAGAGACCCAGTACTTC.

This clone was seen only once. V gene TRBV6-5 combines with J gene TRBJ2-1; 11 bases agree with TRBD2. The CDR3 consists of 16 residues. From germline, CDR1 is MNHEY and CDR2 SVGAGI. Unmatched junction bases numbered 6, after V lost 0 bases and J lost 8 bases. Here the CDR3 reads CASSYSISGGAYEQFF. The CDR3 nucleotides read TGTGCCAGCAGTTACTCGATTAGCGGGGGGGCCTATGAGCAGTTCTTC.

This clone was counted once. The rearrangement joins TRBV5-1 to TRBJ2-2; TRBD2 might be the D (5 bases). The germline V gene has CDR1 SGHRS and CDR2 YFSETQ. V was trimmed by 4 bases and J by 6 bases, leaving 16 bases between them. CDR3 length: 15 amino acids. The CDR3 loop is CASSPTPGNAGELFF. The DNA of the CDR3 is TGCGCCAGCAGCCCGACCCCGGGGAATGCCGGGGAGCTGTTTTTT.

The chain uses TRBV5-4 and TRBJ2-3; D possibly corresponds to TRBD2 (7 bases). The CDR3 runs 13 residues. CDR1 and CDR2 from the germline V gene are SGHNT and YYREEE (reference sequence). The V end lost 5 bases, the J end lost 5 bases, and 12 bases lay between the germline ends. The CDR3 sequence is CASRAGAEDTQYF. The CDR3 DNA follows: TGTGCCAGCAGGGCGGGGGCGGAAGATACGCAGTATTTT. Looking up the rest from reference TRBV5-4 and TRBJ2-3 gives the full variable domain: ETGVTQSPTHLIKTRGQQVTLRCSSQSGHNTVSWYQQALGQGPQFIFQYYREEENGRGNFPPRFSGLQFPNYSSELNVNALELDDSALYLCASRAGAEDTQYFGPGTRLTVL.

The V gene is TRBV6-2 or TRBV6-3, the J gene TRBJ2-5; D is possibly TRBD1 (5 bases). The V and J ends lost 5 bases and 0 bases respectively, with 7 bases between them. Germline loops: CDR1 MNHEY, CDR2 SVGEGT. The CDR3 spans 13 residues. Written as DNA, the CDR3 is TGTGCCAGCAGTGGGGCGGACCAAGAGACCCAGTACTTC. Protein: CASSGADQETQYF.

The rearrangement joins TRBV28 to TRBJ2-2; D remains unclear. Germline V gene lookup returns CDR1 MDHEN and CDR2 SYDVKM. This CDR3 is built from 14 residues. Trimming removed 6 bases from V and 2 bases from J, with 10 bases in between. CDR3 region: CASRGPSNTGELFF. The CDR3 bases are TGTGCCAGCAGGGGCCCCTCTAACACCGGGGAGCTGTTTTTT.

The rearrangement links TRBV3-1 (or the pseudogene TRBV3-2) to TRBJ1-2; D possibly corresponds to TRBD1 (6 bases). V lost 1 base, J lost 14 bases, and 17 bases lay in between. Germline loops: CDR1 LGHDT, CDR2 YNNKEL (reference sequence). CDR3 length equals 13 residues. As DNA, the CDR3 is TGTGCCAGCAGCCAAGTGATGGGGGCCACGGAAACCTTC. Encoded protein: CASSQVMGATETF.

This clone was counted once. The chain has TRBV4-3 and TRBJ1-3; 7 bases line up with TRBD1. Germline loops: CDR1 LGHNA, CDR2 YSLEER. This CDR3 has 18 residues. The junction had 13 bases not matched to a gene; V was cut back by 5 bases and J by 0 bases. The CDR3 sequence is CASSEGQGVLSSGNTIYF. The CDR3 coding sequence is TGCGCCAGCAGCGAGGGCCAGGGGGTACTAAGCTCTGGAAACACCATATATTTT.

V gene TRBV28 combines with J gene TRBJ1-6; possibly TRBD1 for D (6 bases). Germline V gene sequence: CDR1 MDHEN, CDR2 SYDVKM. Trimming took off 4 bases at V and 17 bases at J, with 21 bases between the two ends. The CDR3 has 14 residues. CDR3 nucleotide sequence: TGTGCCAGCAGTTCCCCCCCCCTCGGACAGCCAGTCCACTTT. Amino acids: CASSSPPLGQPVHF.

This rearrangement joins TRBV7-2 to TRBJ2-5; 10 bases map to TRBD1. Trimming took 3 bases from V and 4 from J; bases not matched to a gene: 2. This CDR3 is built from 14 residues. The germline V gene has CDR1 SGHTA and CDR2 FQGNSA. CDR3 loop: CASSFGQGGETQYF. CDR3 DNA: TGTGCCAGCAGCTTTGGACAGGGGGGAGAGACCCAGTACTTC. The entire variable domain, with the rest obtained from reference TRBV7-2 and TRBJ2-5, is as follows: GAGVSQSPSNKVTEKGKDVELRCDPISGHTALYWYRQSLGQGLEFLIYFQGNSAPDKSGLPSDRFSAERTGGSVSTLTIQRTQQEDSAVYLCASSFGQGGETQYFGPGTRLLVL.

V and J are TRBV4-3 and TRBJ2-1, with a possible D match to TRBD2 (6 bases). Germline values: CDR1 LGHNA, CDR2 YSLEER. The CDR3 has 13 residues. Trimming pared 2 bases from V and 9 bases from J, leaving 11 bases between. The CDR3 DNA reads TGCGCCAGCAGCCAAACTGGGGGGAGTGAGCAGTTCTTC. Translating it yields CASSQTGGSEQFF.

V gene TRBV3-1 (or the pseudogene TRBV3-2) combines with J gene TRBJ2-2; TRBD2 matches 7 bases. Unmatched junction bases numbered 2, after V lost 3 bases and J lost 4 bases. The germline V gene has CDR1 LGHDT and CDR2 YNNKEL (reference sequence). This CDR3 has 14 amino acids. CDR3 bases: TGTGCCAGCAGCCATACTAGCGCCACCGGGGAGCTGTTTTTT. This encodes CASSHTSATGELFF.